These T cell receptor beta chains were read from a single sample in a study of blood T cell repertoires in COVID-19. Assay used: immunoSEQ multiplex PCR; TCRdb lists only in-frame clones, some missing. This sample has under 200,000 clones; approximately 90% occur once, and the top ten carry roughly 21%. The specimen sequenced was peripheral blood. The receptors derive from a man in his fifties or sixties with active or convalescent COVID-19. Each CDR3 is given with its conserved first and last residue. D genes are given only for firm matches. Some rows mark clone size as missing; the rest say once, few, many or name a class of expanded clone.

J | V | D | size | CDR3 | DNA
TRBJ1-1 | TRBV5-4 | - | few | CASSLAQGGTEAFF | TGTGCCAGCAGCTTGGCCCAGGGAGGCACTGAAGCTTTCTTT
TRBJ2-1 | TRBV6-6 | TRBD2 | few | CASSYPTSGGRDEQFF | TGTGCCAGCAGTTACCCGACTAGCGGGGGACGGGATGAGCAGTTCTTC
TRBJ1-3 | TRBV25-1 | - | - | CASRGNSGNTIYF | TGTGCCAGCCGGGGGAACTCTGGAAACACCATATATTTT
TRBJ1-5 | TRBV12-3/TRBV12-4 | TRBD1 | - | CASSRQGAQPQHF | TGTGCCAGCAGTCGACAGGGGGCTCAGCCCCAGCATTTT
TRBJ1-2 | TRBV6-5 | - | - | CASSYTRSRAYGYTF | TGTGCCAGCAGTTACACCAGATCGCGGGCCTATGGCTACACCTTC
TRBJ1-1 | TRBV7-2 | - | - | CASSLRARGHTNTEAFF | TGTGCCAGCAGCTTGAGGGCCCGAGGGCATACGAACACTGAAGCTTTCTTT
TRBJ1-4 | TRBV7-2 | - | few | CASSLFGNGRNEKLFF | TGTGCCAGCAGCTTGTTCGGTAACGGTCGGAATGAAAAACTGTTTTTT
TRBJ1-6 | TRBV7-3 | - | few | CASSLHPGNSPLHF | TGTGCCAGCAGCCTCCACCCGGGGAATTCACCCCTCCACTTT
TRBJ2-5 | TRBV10-3 | - | - | CAISEREAGQETQYF | TGTGCCATCAGCGAGAGAGAGGCCGGGCAAGAGACCCAGTACTTC
TRBJ2-2 | TRBV6-6 | TRBD1 | - | CASTPLYRGSAGELFF | TGTGCCAGCACCCCCCTTTACAGGGGCTCTGCCGGGGAGCTGTTTTTT
TRBJ1-5 | TRBV6-5 | - | - | CASRLEQPQHF | TGTGCCAGCAGGTTAGAACAGCCCCAGCATTTT
TRBJ1-2 | TRBV5-1 | TRBD1 | - | CASSSAGQTNYGYTF | TGCGCCAGCAGCTCCGCGGGACAGACAAACTATGGCTACACCTTC
TRBJ2-7 | TRBV19 | TRBD1 | - | CASSATGVSYEQYF | TGTGCCAGTAGTGCGACAGGGGTGTCCTACGAGCAGTACTTC
TRBJ1-5 | TRBV12-1 | - | - | CASSLSQGAPGNQPQHF | TGTGCCAGCAGCCTGAGCCAGGGGGCCCCGGGGAATCAGCCCCAGCATTTT
TRBJ2-1 | TRBV18 | TRBD2 | - | CASSLTSGGYNEQFF | TGTGCCAGCTCACTGACTAGCGGGGGATACAATGAGCAGTTCTTC
TRBJ2-4 | TRBV5-3 | TRBD1 | - | CARSIRQGYIQYF | TGTGCCAGAAGCATACGACAGGGATACATTCAGTACTTC
TRBJ2-2 | TRBV12-3/TRBV12-4 | - | - | CASRPSVLGELFF | TGTGCCAGCAGACCTAGCGTTCTCGGGGAGCTGTTTTTT
TRBJ2-7 | TRBV25-1 | - | - | CASSEYGQTYEQYF | TGTGCCAGCAGTGAATATGGACAAACCTACGAGCAGTACTTC
TRBJ2-7 | TRBV21-1 | - | - | CASSFHGQGEDYEQYF | TGTGCCAGCAGCTTCCATGGACAGGGTGAGGACTACGAGCAGTACTTC
TRBJ2-1 | TRBV10-1 | - | - | CATAPTLYNEQFF | TGCGCCACCGCTCCTACCTTGTACAATGAGCAGTTCTTC
TRBJ1-5 | TRBV11-2 | - | - | CASSLGAGSNQPQHF | TGTGCCAGCAGCTTAGGGGCAGGGAGCAATCAGCCCCAGCATTTT
TRBJ2-3 | TRBV29-1 | - | - | CSVGTSTDTQYF | TGCAGCGTTGGGACTTCCACAGATACGCAGTATTTT
TRBJ2-3 | TRBV7-9 | TRBD2 | - | CASSSLGLAGSTDTQYF | TGTGCCAGCAGCTCCCTGGGACTAGCGGGGAGCACAGATACGCAGTATTTT
TRBJ1-4 | TRBV23-1 | - | - | CASSQSSSGAANEKLFF | TGCGCCAGCAGTCAATCATCCTCTGGGGCGGCTAATGAAAAACTGTTTTTT
TRBJ1-5 | TRBV5-1 | - | - | CASSLSGSQPQHF | TGCGCCAGCAGCTTGTCGGGTAGTCAGCCCCAGCATTTT
TRBJ2-1 | TRBV6-4 | - | - | CASSLYNEQFF | TGTGCCAGCAGTCTATACAATGAGCAGTTCTTC
TRBJ1-6 | TRBV6-1 | - | few | CASSEVGGLNSPLHF | TGTGCCAGCAGTGAAGTCGGGGGACTTAATTCACCCCTCCACTTT
TRBJ1-1 | TRBV24-1 | - | - | CATSDFKELGGLNTEAFF | TGTGCCACCAGTGATTTTAAGGAACTCGGAGGGTTGAACACTGAAGCTTTCTTT
TRBJ1-1 | TRBV5-6 | - | - | CASSLSVNTEAFF | TGTGCCAGCAGCTTGAGCGTGAACACTGAAGCTTTCTTT
TRBJ1-6 | TRBV11-2 | TRBD1 | few | CASGHGQGVAPLHF | TGTGCCAGCGGTCATGGACAGGGGGTCGCACCCCTCCACTTT
TRBJ1-4 | TRBV9 | - | - | CASSARGKSEKLFF | TGTGCCAGCAGCGCGAGGGGGAAAAGTGAAAAACTGTTTTTT
TRBJ1-2 | TRBV2 | - | - | CASSETGQVGYTF | TGTGCCAGCAGTGAAACGGGACAAGTCGGCTACACCTTC
TRBJ2-1 | TRBV5-1 | TRBD2 | - | CASSLGTGGNEQFF | TGCGCCAGCAGCTTGGGCACGGGGGGCAATGAGCAGTTCTTC
TRBJ1-2 | TRBV30 | - | - | CAWARKDTGYNYGYTF | TGTGCCTGGGCCCGTAAGGACACAGGCTACAACTATGGCTACACCTTC
TRBJ2-7 | TRBV6-5 | TRBD1 | - | CASCSGTGAYEQYF | TGTGCCTCTTGTTCCGGGACAGGGGCCTACGAGCAGTACTTC
TRBJ2-5 | TRBV19 | TRBD1 | - | CASSLGQGWTETQYF | TGTGCCAGTAGTTTGGGACAGGGTTGGACGGAGACCCAGTACTTC
TRBJ2-3 | TRBV4-1 | TRBD2 | - | CASSQGSSGGAGDTQYF | TGCGCCAGCAGCCAGGGGTCTAGCGGGGGGGCCGGAGATACGCAGTATTTT
TRBJ1-2 | TRBV5-4 | TRBD1 | - | CASSLNAGQAEDYGYTF | TGTGCCAGCAGCTTGAACGCGGGACAGGCTGAGGACTATGGCTACACCTTC
TRBJ2-4 | TRBV18 | - | - | CASSPPRTALKNIQYF | TGTGCCAGCTCACCACCGCGGACAGCCCTCAAAAACATTCAGTACTTC
TRBJ1-5 | TRBV21-1 | - | - | CASSRQNQPQHF | TGTGCCAGCAGCAGGCAGAATCAGCCCCAGCATTTT
TRBJ2-7 | TRBV18 | TRBD2 | - | CASSPVLTSGGVYEQYF | TGTGCCAGCTCACCTGTTCTGACTAGCGGGGGAGTCTACGAGCAGTACTTC
TRBJ2-2 | TRBV6-1 | TRBD2 | - | CASSEFWGGANTGELFF | TGTGCCAGCAGTGAGTTTTGGGGGGGGGCGAACACCGGGGAGCTGTTTTTT
TRBJ2-5 | TRBV2 | - | - | CASKLGGETQYF | TGTGCCAGCAAGTTAGGGGGAGAGACCCAGTACTTC
TRBJ1-4 | TRBV12-5 | - | - | CASGSQGRGLLNEKLFF | TGTGCTAGTGGTTCCCAGGGGCGCGGGCTTTTAAATGAAAAACTGTTTTTT
TRBJ2-3 | TRBV6-5 | - | - | CASSYVKGADTQYF | TGTGCCAGCAGTTACGTTAAGGGGGCAGATACGCAGTATTTT
TRBJ2-1 | TRBV9 | - | - | CASSVGAGTDYNEQFF | TGTGCCAGCAGCGTAGGAGCCGGGACTGATTACAATGAGCAGTTCTTC
TRBJ2-7 | TRBV27 | TRBD1 | - | CASSLGQGLSYEQYF | TGTGCCAGCAGTTTGGGACAGGGTCTTTCCTACGAGCAGTACTTC
TRBJ2-6 | TRBV5-6 | - | - | CASRRPYSSGANVLTF | TGTGCCAGCCGACGACCCTACAGCTCTGGGGCCAACGTCCTGACTTTC
TRBJ1-6 | TRBV2 | - | - | CASSETRGVPLHF | TGTGCCAGCAGTGAAACTCGCGGGGTCCCCCTCCACTTT